A selection of T cell receptor beta chains follows, all from one sample in a study of blood T cell repertoires in COVID-19. Only in-frame clones appear in the TCRdb table, and some are missing; sequencing was by immunoSEQ multiplex PCR. The repertoire holds over 300,000 clones, 70% to 90% seen once, with 9.5% in the top ten. The sequenced sample was PBMCs or T cells enriched from blood (not recorded which). The receptors were sampled from a woman aged 40 to 50 who had recovered from COVID-19. The CDR3 runs from the conserved cysteine through the conserved F or W. D genes are given only for firm matches.

V	D	J	DNA	CDR3
TRBV7-6	TRBD2	TRBJ2-1	TGTGCCAGCAGCCCGTGGACTAGCGTCCATGAGCAGTTCTTC	CASSPWTSVHEQFF
TRBV2	.	TRBJ2-7	TGTGCCAGCATTGGCGGGAAATCCTACGAGCAGTACTTC	CASIGGKSYEQYF
TRBV6-1	TRBD1	TRBJ1-1	TGTGCCAGCAGTGAAATAGGGACAGGGAACACTGAAGCTTTCTTT	CASSEIGTGNTEAFF
TRBV10-3	TRBD1	TRBJ1-2	TGTGCCATCACTTCGGACAGGTGGGAATATGGCTACACCTTC	CAITSDRWEYGYTF
TRBV6-4	TRBD1	TRBJ1-2	TGTGCCAGCAGGAATCAGGGGGGAGGCTACACCTTC	CASRNQGGGYTF
TRBV29-1	TRBD1	TRBJ2-4	TGCAGCGCCGCAAACAGGGGATTAGCCAAAAACATTCAGTACTTC	CSAANRGLAKNIQYF
TRBV3-1/TRBV3-2	.	TRBJ2-7	TGTGCCAGCAGCCAAGCCAGGGCCGCCTACGAGCAGTACTTC	CASSQARAAYEQYF
TRBV30	TRBD1	TRBJ2-7	TGTGCCTGGAGCTCCGGGACAGGGATAGGCTACGAGCAGTACTTC	CAWSSGTGIGYEQYF
TRBV7-8	.	TRBJ1-1	TGTGCCAGCAGCCCCTTTGGGCCGGGGGGTATTGAAGCTTTCTTT	CASSPFGPGGIEAFF
TRBV30	.	TRBJ1-5	TGTGCCTGGAGTGTAAAAGGAGGTGGGGGGGATCAGCCCCAGCATTTT	CAWSVKGGGGDQPQHF
TRBV3-1/TRBV3-2	TRBD1	TRBJ1-1	TGTGCCAGCAGCCAAGCGGCAGGGGGGTCGAACACTGAAGCTTTCTTT	CASSQAAGGSNTEAFF
TRBV2	.	TRBJ2-6	TGTGCCAGCAGTGTCCGGTCTGGGGCCAACGTCCTGACTTTC	CASSVRSGANVLTF
TRBV29-1	.	TRBJ1-1	TGCAGCGTTGATGGGGGGGGCACTGAAGCTTTCTTT	CSVDGGGTEAFF
TRBV19	.	TRBJ2-1	TGTGCCAGTAGTATGCGGGGCACCTACAATGAGCAGTTCTTC	CASSMRGTYNEQFF
TRBV19	.	TRBJ1-5	TGTGCCAGTAGTTACTTGGTTCAGCCCCAGCATTTT	CASSYLVQPQHF